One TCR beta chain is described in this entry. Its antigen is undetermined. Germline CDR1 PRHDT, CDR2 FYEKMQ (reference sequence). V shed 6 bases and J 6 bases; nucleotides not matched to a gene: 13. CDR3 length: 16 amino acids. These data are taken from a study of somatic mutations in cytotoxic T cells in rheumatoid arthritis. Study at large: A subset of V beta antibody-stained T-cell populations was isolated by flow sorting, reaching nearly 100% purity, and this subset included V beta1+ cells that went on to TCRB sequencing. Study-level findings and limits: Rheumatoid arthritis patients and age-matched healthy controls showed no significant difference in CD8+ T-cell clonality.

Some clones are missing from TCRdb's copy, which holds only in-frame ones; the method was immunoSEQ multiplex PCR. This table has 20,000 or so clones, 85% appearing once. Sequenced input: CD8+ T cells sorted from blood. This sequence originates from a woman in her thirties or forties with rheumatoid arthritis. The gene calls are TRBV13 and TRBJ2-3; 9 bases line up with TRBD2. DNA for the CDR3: TGTGCCAGCAGTCCGATAGCGGGGGTCCGCGTGGATACGCAGTATTTT. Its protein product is CASSPIAGVRVDTQYF.